One T cell receptor (beta chain) is described in this entry. The sample belongs to a study of blood T cell repertoires in COVID-19. Study information: T cells, B-cell-depleted T cells, or PBMCs supplied cDNA or gDNA.

Participants in the exposed group had met a COVID-19 case in the 2 weeks before joining the study. This table comes from immunoSEQ multiplex PCR, and its TCRdb copy is limited to in-frame clones, with some not included. The sample lists fewer than 250,000 clones, approximately 83% occurring once. CDR1 SGHTA and CDR2 FQGNSA come from the germline V gene. The V and J ends lost 5 bases and 2 bases, in that order; junction bases with no gene match: 3. The CDR3 is made up of 15 amino acids. The chain joins TRBV7-2 to TRBJ1-3, with 10 bases that match TRBD1. This TCR came from a woman aged 40 to 50 who had been exposed to COVID-19. Sequencing was carried out using PBMCs or T cells enriched from blood (not recorded which). As DNA, the CDR3 is TGTGCCAGCAGCCCGACAGGGGGCACTGGAAACACCATATATTTT. It is translated as CASSPTGGTGNTIYF.